This TCR beta chain derives from a study of shared clonotypes between healthy human individuals. The ends lost 4 bases at V and 5 bases at J; junction bases unmatched: 8. Germline V gene lookup returns CDR1 SQVTM and CDR2 ANQGSEA. The CDR3 extends over 13 amino acids. Sequenced by immunoSEQ multiplex PCR; TCRdb stores in-frame clones only, minus some. Here the sample spans some 2,000,000 clones, under 97% being singletons. The sequenced sample consisted of naive CD4+ T cells sorted from blood. Sample subset: CD45RA+ positively selected. This receptor was obtained from a young man in good health. J is TRBJ2-7 and V is TRBV29-1; 7 positions agree with TRBD1. The CDR3 coding sequence is TGCAGCGTTGCCCCGGGGACAGCTAACGAGCAGTACTTC. Translating gives CSVAPGTANEQYF.